Listed here are 28 T cell receptor beta chains from one sample, sequenced in a study of blood T cell repertoires in COVID-19. The table came from immunoSEQ multiplex PCR; TCRdb's copy has only in-frame clones and leaves some out. This sample has roughly 110,000 clones, with around 89% found just once. Sequencing was carried out using peripheral blood. Every receptor here comes from a human donor with acute or convalescent COVID-19. The donor label of this sample is uncertain.

This chain joins TRBV19 and TRBJ1-1; no definite D call. V lost 5 bases, J lost 5 bases, and 12 bases lay in between. CDR3 length equals 13 residues. From germline, CDR1 is LNHDA and CDR2 SQIVND (reference sequence). CDR3: CASSGEAGTEAFF. The DNA of the CDR3 is TGTGCCAGTAGTGGGGAGGCGGGTACTGAAGCTTTCTTT.

The V call is TRBV6-2 or TRBV6-3, the J call TRBJ1-1, with D unresolved. The ends were cut back, 4 bases at V and 1 base at J, with 7 bases in the middle. Germline CDR1 and CDR2: MNHEY and SVGEGT. CDR3 length: 13 residues. CDR3 region: CASSSSGNTEAFF. The CDR3 DNA follows: TGTGCCAGCAGTTCTTCAGGGAACACTGAAGCTTTCTTT.

The chain links TRBV3-1 (or the pseudogene TRBV3-2) to TRBJ2-6; TRBD1 matches at 9 bases. After removal of 4 bases from V and 0 bases from J, the junction contained 10 bases not matched to a gene. The CDR3 consists of 19 residues. Germline loops: CDR1 LGHDT, CDR2 YNNKEL (reference sequence). The CDR3 spells CASSLQGAPEISGANVLTF. CDR3 nucleotides: TGTGCCAGCAGCCTACAGGGGGCTCCCGAAATCTCTGGGGCCAACGTCCTGACTTTC.

V is TRBV18 and J is TRBJ1-6; no clear D. This CDR3 is 12 amino acids long. Germline-derived CDR1 and CDR2 are KGHSH and LQKENI. Trimming pared 3 bases from V and 10 bases from J, leaving 7 bases between. The CDR3 nucleotides read TGTGCCAGCTCACCTTCATCCTCACCCCTCCACTTT. It specifies CASSPSSSPLHF.

This chain links TRBV19 with TRBJ2-3; 7 positions match TRBD2. V lost 3 bases, J lost 0 bases, and 6 bases stayed unmatched. Per the germline V gene, CDR1 is LNHDA and CDR2 is SQIVND (reference sequence). The CDR3 runs 16 residues. This CDR3 reads CASSIVGGGSTDTQYF. The CDR3 coding sequence is TGTGCCAGTAGTATTGTGGGGGGGGGAAGCACAGATACGCAGTATTTT.

V gene TRBV27 combines with J gene TRBJ1-5; D may be TRBD1 (6 bases). The CDR3 runs to 14 residues. Germline CDR1 and CDR2: MNHEY and SMNVEV (reference sequence). V lost 2 bases, J lost 7 bases, and 12 bases lay in between. CDR3 amino acids: CASSLGQGNQPQHF. As DNA, the CDR3 is TGTGCCAGCAGTTTAGGTCAGGGGAACCAGCCCCAGCATTTT.

In DNA form, the CDR3 reads TGTGCCAGCAGCCAAGTAGGGACTAGCGGGAGACTGTACTCCTACAATGAGCAGTTCTTC. This encodes CASSQVGTSGRLYSYNEQFF. This chain links TRBV14 with TRBJ2-1; 14 positions agree with TRBD2. Looked up from germline, CDR1 is SGHDN and CDR2 is FVKESK. This CDR3 contains 20 residues. Losses at the gene ends were 1 base for V and 0 bases for J; bases not matched to a gene: 8.

This sequence joins TRBV7-2 and TRBJ2-5, with 11 bases identical to TRBD1. This CDR3 has 15 residues. Germline V gene data show CDR1 as SGHTA and CDR2 as FQGNSA. Trimming took 5 bases from V and 4 from J; bases not matched to a gene: 6. DNA of the CDR3: TGTGCCAGCAGCATCCCCGGACAGGGGGCAGAGACCCAGTACTTC. This gives the protein CASSIPGQGAETQYF.

This clone came up a few times. This chain joins TRBV5-6 and TRBJ1-5, with 8 bases identical to TRBD1. V lost 2 bases and J lost 4; bases outside the gene matches: 5. This CDR3 has 15 amino acids. The germline V gene has CDR1 SGHDT and CDR2 YYEEEE. The CDR3 spells CASSLSDRENQPQHF. The CDR3 region has the DNA TGTGCCAGCAGCTTATCGGACAGGGAAAATCAGCCCCAGCATTTT. Combining the CDR3 with reference TRBV5-6 and TRBJ1-5 gives the whole variable domain DAGVTQSPTHLIKTRGQQVTLRCSPKSGHDTVSWYQQALGQGPQFIFQYYEEEERQRGNFPDRFSGHQFPNYSSELNVNALLLGDSALYLCASSLSDRENQPQHFGDGTRLSIL.

The gene calls are TRBV5-1 and TRBJ2-1; TRBD2 matches at 8 bases. J gave up 0 bases and V 4 bases, and 6 bases lay outside the gene matches. The CDR3 contains 16 residues. Germline V gives CDR1 SGHRS, CDR2 YFSETQ. As DNA, the CDR3 is TGCGCCAGCAGCCCTCCCGGGAGGGACTCCTACAATGAGCAGTTCTTC. Translation gives CASSPPGRDSYNEQFF.

The V and J genes are TRBV3-1 (or the pseudogene TRBV3-2) and TRBJ1-1, with 7 bases identical to TRBD1. V was clipped by 2 bases and J by 1 base; unmatched bases: 13. The CDR3 totals 18 residues. Germline V lookup: CDR1 LGHDT, CDR2 YNNKEL (reference sequence). CDR3 protein: CASSQMLVKGQENTEAFF. The CDR3 DNA is TGTGCCAGCAGCCAAATGCTAGTTAAAGGACAGGAGAACACTGAAGCTTTCTTT.

The V call is TRBV18, the J call TRBJ2-1; perhaps TRBD2 as D (6 bases). Germline assignment: CDR1 KGHSH and CDR2 LQKENI. V was shortened by 5 bases and J by 2 bases, with 28 bases between the two germline ends. This CDR3 contains 20 residues. The CDR3 sequence is CASSSGTRGPSTGTYNEQFF. Written as DNA, the CDR3 is TGTGCCAGCTCATCCGGAACGCGGGGACCTTCGACGGGTACCTACAATGAGCAGTTCTTC.

The rearrangement links TRBV10-3 to TRBJ1-3; D remains unclear. The germline CDR1 and CDR2 sequences are ENHRY and SYGVKD. The CDR3 is 15 residues long. V shed 5 bases and J shed 0 bases, with 11 bases lying between them. CDR3 nucleotide sequence: TGTGCCATCAGTTGGGAGCGTTCCTCTGGAAACACCATATATTTT. Residues: CAISWERSSGNTIYF.

The chain joins TRBV29-1 to TRBJ2-1; D perhaps matches TRBD2 (5 bases). Trimming took off 4 bases at V and 7 bases at J, with 14 bases between the two ends. From germline, CDR1 is SQVTM and CDR2 ANQGSEA. The CDR3 runs 13 residues. DNA for the CDR3: TGCAGCGTTGCTGAACTAGTGAGTAATGAGCAGTTCTTC. Translated, it gives CSVAELVSNEQFF.

This chain links TRBV7-9 with TRBJ2-3, with D maybe TRBD2 (5 bases). The CDR3 is 15 residues long. Trimming pared 1 base from V and 2 bases from J, leaving 10 bases between. Germline CDR1 and CDR2: SEHNR and FQNEAQ (reference sequence). The CDR3 sequence: CASSLEAGFTDTQYF. The CDR3 bases are TGTGCCAGCAGCTTAGAGGCGGGTTTCACAGATACGCAGTATTTT. Supplemented by reference TRBV7-9 and TRBJ2-3, the full variable domain reads DTGVSQNPRHKITKRGQNVTFRCDPISEHNRLYWYRQTLGQGPEFLTYFQNEAQLEKSRLLSDRFSAERPKGSFSTLEIQRTEQGDSAMYLCASSLEAGFTDTQYFGPGTRLTVL.

The V call is TRBV27, the J call TRBJ1-4; D is perhaps TRBD1 (6 bases). With 3 bases removed from V and 8 bases from J, the gap between germline ends came to 13 bases. From germline, CDR1 is MNHEY and CDR2 SMNVEV (reference sequence). CDR3 size: 14 residues. The chain's CDR3 is CASSFGGAGEKLFF. CDR3 nucleotide sequence: TGTGCCAGCAGTTTCGGGGGGGCCGGGGAAAAACTGTTTTTT. Supplemented by reference TRBV27 and TRBJ1-4, the full variable domain reads EAQVTQNPRYLITVTGKKLTVTCSQNMNHEYMSWYRQDPGLGLRQIYYSMNVEVTDKGDVPEGYKVSRKEKRNFPLILESPSPNQTSLYFCASSFGGAGEKLFFGSGTQLSVL.

The genes are TRBV5-1 and TRBJ1-2; 7 bases align to TRBD1. CDR1 is SGHRS, CDR2 YFSETQ, per germline. The CDR3 is 13 amino acids. V shed 4 bases and J 6 bases; nucleotides not matched to a gene: 6. CDR3 DNA sequence: TGCGCCAGCAGCGGACAGGTTTCGGATGGCTACACCTTC. Its translation: CASSGQVSDGYTF.

V is TRBV15 and J is TRBJ2-1; D is possibly TRBD1 (6 bases). The length of the CDR3 is 15 residues. Germline V CDR1 and CDR2: LNHNV, YYDKDF (reference sequence). The V end lost 4 bases, the J end lost 1 base, and 11 bases lay between the germline ends. CDR3 protein: CATSITRGSYNEQFF. DNA for the CDR3: TGTGCCACCAGCATTACCAGGGGTTCCTACAATGAGCAGTTCTTC.

The chain employs TRBV15 and TRBJ2-2, with 8 bases fitting TRBD1. The CDR3 consists of 15 residues. V was pared by 6 bases and J by 4 bases, with 7 bases of the junction left unmatched. Germline loops: CDR1 LNHNV, CDR2 YYDKDF (reference sequence). The CDR3 sequence is CATRTGVRGTGELFF. The CDR3 nucleotides are TGTGCCACCAGGACAGGGGTGAGGGGCACCGGGGAGCTGTTTTTT.

J is TRBJ2-7 and V is TRBV6-5, with a tentative D call TRBD1 (6 bases). The germline V and J ends were trimmed by 5 bases and 2 bases, with 16 bases remaining between them. The CDR3 spans 15 residues. Per the germline V gene, CDR1 is MNHEY and CDR2 is SVGAGI. CDR3 in amino acids: CASSTQSGGTYEQYF. The CDR3 nucleotides read TGTGCCAGCAGTACGCAGAGTGGGGGCACCTACGAGCAGTACTTC.

The rearrangement joins TRBV5-1 to TRBJ2-3, with a tentative D call TRBD2 (6 bases). The CDR3 extends over 14 amino acids. Trimming left V 5 bases short and J 6 bases short, with 16 bases between. Germline loops: CDR1 SGHRS, CDR2 YFSETQ. CDR3 in DNA: TGCGCCAGCAGGAGCGGGTACGGGGAGGATACGCAGTATTTT. This sequence encodes CASRSGYGEDTQYF.

V gene TRBV18 combines with J gene TRBJ1-1; D possibly corresponds to TRBD1 (6 bases). The V end was cut by 5 bases, the J end by 0 bases, with 10 bases between. CDR3 size: 14 residues. Germline V gene lookup returns CDR1 KGHSH and CDR2 LQKENI. CDR3 region: CASSWDTMNTEAFF. CDR3 bases: TGTGCCAGCTCATGGGACACCATGAACACTGAAGCTTTCTTT.

CDR3 nucleotide sequence: TGTGCCAGTAGTACGACGACAGGTGTATCACCCCTCCACTTT. Its translation: CASSTTTGVSPLHF. J is TRBJ1-6 and V is TRBV19; D may be TRBD1 (6 bases). The germline CDR1 and CDR2 sequences are LNHDA and SQIVND (reference sequence). The CDR3 loop spans 14 amino acids. The V gene lost 4 bases and the J gene lost 10 bases, with 14 bases spanning the gap.

CDR3 DNA sequence: TGTGCCAGCAGCTTGCAGCGGGGAGGGGAAAAACTGTTTTTT. It codes for CASSLQRGGEKLFF. The chain carries TRBV5-4 and TRBJ1-4; the D is unclear. The CDR3 runs to 14 residues. Trimming cost V 1 base and J 8 bases, with 12 bases left between them. The germline V gene encodes CDR1 SGHNT and CDR2 YYREEE (reference sequence).

Only a few counts were recorded for this clone. This sequence joins TRBV10-3 and TRBJ2-3; 9 nucleotides align to TRBD2. There are 14 residues in the CDR3. The junction had 1 base not matched to a gene; V was cut back by 4 bases and J by 2 bases. Per the germline V gene, CDR1 is ENHRY and CDR2 is SYGVKD. In DNA, the CDR3 is TGTGCCATCAGTGGCGGGGGGGCCACAGATACGCAGTATTTT. It translates to CAISGGGATDTQYF.

This rearrangement joins TRBV4-2 to TRBJ2-7, with D maybe TRBD1 (5 bases). The CDR3 sequence is 15 residues long. V lost 1 base, J lost 1 base, and 11 bases lay in between. Germline V gene lookup returns CDR1 LGHNA and CDR2 YNFKEQ. CDR3 residues: CASSQGPRASYEQYF. The CDR3 region has the DNA TGTGCCAGCAGCCAAGGCCCCAGGGCATCCTACGAGCAGTACTTC.

V gene TRBV28 combines with J gene TRBJ2-5; the D is unclear. Germline V gene data show CDR1 as MDHEN and CDR2 as SYDVKM. The ends were cut back, 5 bases at V and 5 bases at J, with 12 bases in the middle. The CDR3 extends over 13 amino acids. This CDR3 reads CASSPGRVETQYF. The CDR3 nucleotides are TGTGCCAGCAGTCCGGGTCGGGTTGAGACCCAGTACTTC.

The rearrangement uses TRBV29-1 and TRBJ1-2; no clear D. There are 12 residues in the CDR3. V was trimmed by 3 bases and J by 8 bases, leaving 13 bases between them. CDR1 and CDR2 from the germline V gene are SQVTM and ANQGSEA. CDR3 nucleotide sequence: TGCAGCGTTGACCTCAGAAGCGGGGGCTACACCTTC. Its protein is CSVDLRSGGYTF. Looking up the rest from reference TRBV29-1 and TRBJ1-2 gives the full variable domain: SAVISQKPSRDICQRGTSLTIQCQVDSQVTMMFWYRQQPGQSLTLIATANQGSEATYESGFVIDKFPISRPNLTFSTLTVSNMSPEDSSIYLCSVDLRSGGYTFGSGTRLTVV.